This T cell receptor beta chain was observed in a study of blood T cell repertoires in COVID-19. Study in general: COVID-19 samples from acute and convalescent phases originated in the United States, Italy and Spain. T cells, B-cell-depleted T cells, or PBMCs supplied cDNA or gDNA.

This CDR3 spans 15 amino acids. The germline gives CDR1 MDHEN, CDR2 SYDVKM. V dropped 5 bases and J dropped 4; count of bases not matched to a gene: 5. In the 2 weeks before study entry, exposed participants met a COVID-19 case, which was PCR-confirmed or clinician-diagnosed. As originally analysed: It was from reference gene primer amplification that nucleated cell counts were estimated. Repertoires were generated with immunoSEQ multiplex PCR, while TCRdb's copy carries only in-frame clones and drops some. That table gives V, J and clone size, and the DNA gave D and trimming. The data show about 250,000 clones, with 80% to 90% seen just once and around 3.3% held by the top ten.

The V gene is TRBV28, the J gene TRBJ2-2; 9 bases align to TRBD1. The specimen sequenced was PBMCs or T cells enriched from blood (not recorded which). This TCR was recovered from a middle-aged woman who had been exposed to COVID-19. In DNA, the CDR3 is TGTGCCAGCAGTAGACAGGGGGTCGGCACCGGGGAGCTGTTTTTT. Encoded protein: CASSRQGVGTGELFF. Full variable domain (outside the CDR3, taken from reference TRBV28 and TRBJ2-2): DVKVTQSSRYLVKRTGEKVFLECVQDMDHENMFWYRQDPGLGLRLIYFSYDVKMKEKGDIPEGYSVSREKKERFSLILESASTNQTSMYLCASSRQGVGTGELFFGEGSRLTVL.